This TCR beta chain was sequenced during a study of CD8 T cells in Susac syndrome. For this clonotype: Its target is not known.

Sequencing of TCR beta was performed on blood CD8+ and CD4+ T cells. Negative isolation yielded CD8+ and CD4+ T cells; FACS enriched TEMRA cells. This CDR3 is built from 13 residues. J was trimmed by 3 bases and V by 0 bases; bases with no gene match: 1. Germline CDR1 and CDR2: GTSNPN and SVGIG (reference sequence). RNA in amounts of about 0.5 to 1 ug was reverse transcribed with random hexamers. Amplification of TCR beta CDR3 was carried out by immunoSEQ multiplex PCR, which covered 54 Vbeta and 13 Jbeta segments. One entry per CDR3 protein, called by TCRdb with MiXCR from the immunoSEQ multiplex PCR reads. In the table there are over 150,000 distinct CDR3 sequences, nearly 95% of which are singletons. Overall study findings and caveats: The number of individuals included in the study's TCR sequencing and HLA analysis was acknowledged as relatively small.

The sample consisted of CD4+ T cells from PBMCs. The V gene is TRBV30, the J gene TRBJ2-5, with TRBD1 identical over 7 bases. The clonotype originates from a human donor with multiple sclerosis. In DNA form, the CDR3 reads TGTGCCTGGAGTGTGGGACAGAAAGAGACCCAGTACTTC. Amino acids: CAWSVGQKETQYF.